This passage covers 27 T cell receptor beta chains from one sample sequenced in a study of identical twins. Using its own MiXCR run on the 5' RACE reads, TCRdb lists one record per CDR3 protein. Of some 500,000 distinct CDR3 sequences listed, 9.6% were seen once; the top ten hold 2.5% to 3%. These same data were also listed under a study on yellow fever vaccine responses in identical twins.

Material: PBMCs. The receptors stem from a woman aged 18-29 years in good health.

This clonotype was seen at least ten times. The chain is built from TRBV7-2 and TRBJ2-3, with TRBD2 as a possible D gene (5 bases). The V and J ends lost 5 bases and 3 bases respectively, with 15 bases between them. Germline V lookup: CDR1 SGHTA, CDR2 FQGNSA. The CDR3 is 15 amino acids. The DNA for the CDR3 is TGTGCCAGCAGCCCCGATCGGGGTTTTACAGATACGCAGTATTTT. Translation gives CASSPDRGFTDTQYF.

The chain is built from TRBV24-1 and TRBJ2-3, with TRBD1 identical over 8 bases. Losses at the gene ends were 4 bases for V and 0 bases for J; bases not matched to a gene: 5. The V gene's germline CDR1 is KGHDR and CDR2 SFDVKD. The CDR3 spans 16 residues. The CDR3, as DNA: TGTGCCACCAGTGACCCCCAGGGGGCCAGCACAGATACGCAGTATTTT. Its translation is CATSDPQGASTDTQYF.

The chain carries TRBV30 and TRBJ2-3; D unclear. The CDR3 extends over 13 amino acids. Trimming removed 2 bases at V and 5 bases at J, with 11 bases between. Germline CDR1 and CDR2: GTSNPN and SVGIG (reference sequence). DNA for the CDR3: TGTGCCTGGAGTCTTTCCAACGGAGATACGCAGTATTTT. Translating gives CAWSLSNGDTQYF.

This clonotype was counted ten times or more. This chain links TRBV27 with TRBJ1-5; D gene uncertain. V lost 2 bases and J lost 2, with 4 bases in between. Germline V gene data show CDR1 as MNHEY and CDR2 as SMNVEV (reference sequence). This CDR3 is built from 13 residues. CDR3 protein: CASSLAGNQPQHF. Written as DNA, the CDR3 is TGTGCCAGCAGTTTAGCTGGCAATCAGCCCCAGCATTTT.

This clonotype was observed a few times. The V gene is TRBV24-1, the J gene TRBJ1-1, with D unclear. The CDR3 consists of 15 residues. V lost 6 bases to trimming and J lost 0 bases, with 13 bases between them. CDR1 and CDR2 from the germline V gene are KGHDR and SFDVKD. The CDR3 nucleotides are TGTGCCACCAGTCAAGGGTTCGGGATGAACACTGAAGCTTTCTTT. Translating it yields CATSQGFGMNTEAFF.

Concerning this clonotype: Possible read error: a much larger clone is one base away. The chain combines TRBV2 with TRBJ2-3, with D tentatively TRBD2 (5 bases). The germline gives CDR1 SNHLY, CDR2 FYNNEI. This CDR3 contains 14 residues. The CDR3 loop is CASSARLRADTQCF. The CDR3 bases are TGTGCCAGCAGTGCCCGCCTGAGGGCCGATACGCAGTGTTTT.

In its sample, this clonotype was seen a few times. The chain couples TRBV6-1 to TRBJ2-2; D may be TRBD1 (6 bases). The ends were cut back, 9 bases at V and 5 bases at J, with 16 bases in the middle. The germline V gene has CDR1 MNHNS and CDR2 SASEGT. The CDR3 covers 14 residues. In DNA form, the CDR3 reads TGTGCCAGTACCGGGACACGGTTTACCGGGGAGCTGTTTTTT. Protein sequence: CASTGTRFTGELFF.

The chain has TRBV2 and TRBJ2-2; D perhaps matches TRBD2 (6 bases). The ends were cut back, 3 bases at V and 1 base at J, with 9 bases in the middle. CDR1 and CDR2 from the germline V gene are SNHLY and FYNNEI. The CDR3 consists of 15 residues. CDR3 in amino acids: CASSDLGGNTGELFF. For the CDR3, the DNA is TGTGCCAGCAGTGATCTGGGGGGGAACACCGGGGAGCTGTTTTTT.

There are many counts of this clonotype. The CDR3 loop is CASSQEGSAGEQFF. CDR3 bases: TGCGCCAGCAGCCAAGAGGGGTCGGCGGGAGAGCAGTTCTTC. This rearrangement joins TRBV4-3 to TRBJ2-1, with a weak D call TRBD2 (6 bases). Trimming pared 0 bases from V and 10 bases from J, leaving 13 bases between. Germline V gene lookup returns CDR1 LGHNA and CDR2 YSLEER. This CDR3 has 14 amino acids.

V is TRBV20-1 and J is TRBJ2-1; the D call may be TRBD1 or TRBD2 (5 bases each). The CDR3 is made up of 15 amino acids. The germline V gene has CDR1 DFQATT and CDR2 SNEGSKA (reference sequence). Trimming shortened V by 1 base and J by 1 base, and 11 bases separated the two germline ends. In DNA, the CDR3 is TGCAGTGCTAGAGGAGAGGGACGTTCCTACAATGAGCAGTTCTTC. It translates to CSARGEGRSYNEQFF.

The V and J genes are TRBV7-2 and TRBJ2-7, with 14 nucleotides matching TRBD2. V gave up 5 bases and J gave up 3 bases; unmatched junction bases: 3. The CDR3 consists of 15 residues. CDR1 and CDR2 (germline): SGHTA, FQGNSA. CDR3 in DNA: TGTGCCAGCAGCGCGGGACTAGCGGGAGTCTACGAGCAGTACTTC. As protein: CASSAGLAGVYEQYF.

The chain recombines TRBV7-6 with TRBJ2-5, with TRBD1 matching over 8 bases. The junction had 15 bases not matched to a gene; V was cut back by 5 bases and J by 1 base. Germline assignment: CDR1 SGHVS and CDR2 FNYEAQ. The CDR3 contains 18 residues. The DNA of the CDR3 is TGTGCCAGCAGCCAAATCGACAGGGGATCGTCCTTCCAAGAGACCCAGTACTTC. Encoded protein: CASSQIDRGSSFQETQYF.

CDR3 nucleotide sequence: TGCAGTGCTAGACCTAGGGACAGGGGGCATCAGCGAACAGATACGCAGTATTTT. Protein product: CSARPRDRGHQRTDTQYF. V and J are TRBV20-1 and TRBJ2-3; 12 bases agree with TRBD1. V lost 2 bases, J lost 3 bases, and 12 bases stayed unmatched. The V gene's germline CDR1 is DFQATT and CDR2 SNEGSKA (reference sequence). CDR3 length: 18 amino acids.

The J gene is TRBJ2-6, the V gene TRBV6-2 or TRBV6-3; possible D gene TRBD2, 6 bases. Trimming pared 4 bases from V and 0 bases from J, leaving 10 bases between. The CDR3 consists of 16 residues. CDR1 and CDR2 (germline): MNHEY, SVGEGT. In nucleotides, the CDR3 is TGTGCCAGCAGTTCCGGCGGGACCTCTGGGGCCAACGTCCTGACTTTC. Translated, it gives CASSSGGTSGANVLTF.

This clonotype occurred many times. The chain couples TRBV7-2 to TRBJ2-1; 10 bases align to TRBD2. Germline lookup yields CDR1 SGHTA and CDR2 FQGNSA. Trimming at V came to 5 bases and at J to 2 bases, leaving 3 bases not matched to a gene. The CDR3 has 15 amino acids. The CDR3 coding sequence is TGTGCCAGCAGCCTACTAGCGGGGCCCTACAATGAGCAGTTCTTC. Protein sequence: CASSLLAGPYNEQFF. The whole variable domain, remainder taken from reference TRBV7-2 and TRBJ2-1, is GAGVSQSPSNKVTEKGKDVELRCDPISGHTALYWYRQSLGQGLEFLIYFQGNSAPDKSGLPSDRFSAERTGGSVSTLTIQRTQQEDSAVYLCASSLLAGPYNEQFFGPGTRLTVL.

This clonotype was picked up a small number of times. For the CDR3, the DNA is TGTGCCAGCACCCATGAGCAAGAGACCCAGTACTTC. Translation gives CASTHEQETQYF. This chain connects TRBV7-9 to TRBJ2-5; D gene uncertain. The CDR3 runs to 12 residues. Trimming shortened V by 7 bases and J by 2 bases, and 8 bases separated the two germline ends. Germline CDR1 SEHNR, CDR2 FQNEAQ (reference sequence).

This clonotype was observed a handful of times. This rearrangement joins TRBV10-3 to TRBJ2-5; tentative D call: TRBD2 (5 bases). Germline CDR1 and CDR2: ENHRY and SYGVKD. This CDR3 region has 15 residues. Trimming removed 2 bases from V and 2 bases from J, with 12 bases in between. CDR3 loop: CAISEGSKGQETQYF. For the CDR3, the DNA is TGTGCCATCAGTGAGGGGAGCAAAGGGCAAGAGACCCAGTACTTC.

This clonotype was observed a handful of times. The chain links TRBV18 to TRBJ2-3; 11 nucleotides match TRBD2. The junction had 2 bases not matched to a gene; V was cut back by 0 bases and J by 6 bases. CDR3 length: 15 residues. Per germline, CDR1 KGHSH and CDR2 LQKENI. CDR3 protein: CASSPPGLAVDTQYF. The DNA for the CDR3 is TGTGCCAGCTCACCACCGGGACTAGCGGTGGATACGCAGTATTTT.

The chain recombines TRBV6-1 with TRBJ2-1, with D possibly matching TRBD1 (5 bases). Trimming removed 1 base from V and 8 bases from J, with 12 bases in between. Germline CDR1 reads MNHNS; CDR2 reads SASEGT. The CDR3 totals 14 residues. CDR3 region: CASSEGSGMDEQFF. CDR3 bases: TGTGCCAGCAGTGAAGGGTCAGGGATGGATGAGCAGTTCTTC.

The chain recombines TRBV25-1 with TRBJ2-5; D might be TRBD1 or TRBD2, each matching 6 bases. V was trimmed by 2 bases and J by 2 bases, leaving 9 bases between them. This CDR3 has 14 residues. Looked up from germline, CDR1 is MGHDK and CDR2 is SYGVNS. CDR3 sequence reads: CASSEGGLQETQYF. The DNA of the CDR3 is TGTGCCAGCAGTGAAGGGGGGCTTCAAGAGACCCAGTACTTC. The complete variable domain, with remaining parts taken from reference TRBV25-1 and TRBJ2-5, reads EADIYQTPRYLVIGTGKKITLECSQTMGHDKMYWYQQDPGMELHLIHYSYGVNSTEKGDLSSESTVSRIRTEHFPLTLESARPSHTSQYLCASSEGGLQETQYFGPGTRLLVL.

Ten or more counts support this clonotype. This chain joins TRBV4-2 and TRBJ2-7; D call uncertain. V gave up 0 bases and J gave up 5 bases, with 8 bases separating them. Germline lookup yields CDR1 LGHNA and CDR2 YNFKEQ. The CDR3 extends over 13 amino acids. As DNA, the CDR3 is TGTGCCAGCAGCCAAGATTGGGGTGACGAGCAGTACTTC. It yields the protein CASSQDWGDEQYF.

The chain uses TRBV13 and TRBJ2-1; possible D gene TRBD1, 6 bases. The V gene lost 4 bases and the J gene lost 5 bases, with 15 bases spanning the gap. Germline V CDR1 and CDR2: PRHDT, FYEKMQ (reference sequence). There are 15 residues in the CDR3. The CDR3 loop is CASSSDLQGNNEQFF. As DNA, the CDR3 is TGTGCCAGCAGCTCCGATCTACAGGGAAACAATGAGCAGTTCTTC.

CDR3 sequence (DNA): TGTGCCAGCCAAAACCGGCCGATCAGCGGGGGGCCCAATGAGCAGTTCTTC. This encodes CASQNRPISGGPNEQFF. The V call is TRBV7-6, the J call TRBJ2-1, with 9 bases identical to TRBD2. Germline values: CDR1 SGHVS, CDR2 FNYEAQ. V gave up 8 bases and J gave up 6 bases; unmatched junction bases: 17. The CDR3 covers 17 residues.

The V gene is TRBV3-1, the J gene TRBJ2-1; D is uncertain. The CDR3 length is 14 residues. V lost 4 bases, J lost 9 bases, and 16 bases lay in between. In germline, CDR1 is LGHDT, CDR2 YNNKEL (reference sequence). The CDR3 bases are TGTGCCAGCAGCCCATCCCACCTAGGTAGTGAGCAGTTCTTC. This encodes CASSPSHLGSEQFF.

The table lists this clonotype with a few counts. In DNA form, the CDR3 reads TGTGCCAGCAGCGGGTTTGGCGCGGGCTGGCAAGAGACCCAGTACTTC. This sequence encodes CASSGFGAGWQETQYF. This chain joins TRBV3-1 and TRBJ2-5, with a weak D call TRBD2 (5 bases). The ends were cut back, 5 bases at V and 2 bases at J, with 18 bases in the middle. This CDR3 comprises 16 residues. Germline-derived CDR1 and CDR2 are LGHDT and YNNKEL (reference sequence).

This clonotype was observed many times. This chain joins TRBV3-1 and TRBJ2-7; no clear D gene. Trimming pared 0 bases from V and 3 bases from J, leaving 9 bases between. This CDR3 has 14 amino acids. Germline-derived CDR1 and CDR2 are LGHDT and YNNKEL (reference sequence). The CDR3 reads CASSQDTTVYEQYF. The CDR3 region has the DNA TGTGCCAGCAGCCAAGATACTACGGTCTACGAGCAGTACTTC.

This clonotype was seen many times. The chain links TRBV5-1 to TRBJ2-4; TRBD2 agrees at 9 bases. V lost 4 bases to trimming and J lost 2 bases; unmatched junction nucleotides: 4. Germline values: CDR1 SGHRS, CDR2 YFSETQ. This CDR3 is 15 amino acids long. CDR3 nucleotides: TGCGCCAGCAGCCCCGGGACTAGCTCCAAAAACATTCAGTACTTC. It translates to CASSPGTSSKNIQYF.